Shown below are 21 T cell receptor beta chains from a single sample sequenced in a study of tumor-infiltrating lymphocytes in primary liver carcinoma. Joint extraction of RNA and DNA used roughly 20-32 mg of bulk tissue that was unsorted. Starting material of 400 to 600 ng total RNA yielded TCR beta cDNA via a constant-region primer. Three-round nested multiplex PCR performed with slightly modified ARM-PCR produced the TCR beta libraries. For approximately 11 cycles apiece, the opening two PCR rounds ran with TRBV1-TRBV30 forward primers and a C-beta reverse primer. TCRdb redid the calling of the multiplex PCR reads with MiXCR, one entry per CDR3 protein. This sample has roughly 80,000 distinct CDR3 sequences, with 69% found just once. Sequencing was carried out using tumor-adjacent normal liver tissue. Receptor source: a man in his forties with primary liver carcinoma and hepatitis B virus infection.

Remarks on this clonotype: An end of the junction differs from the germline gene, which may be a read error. CDR3 nucleotides: TGCGCCAGCAGCCAAGGGGTTAGCGGGAGATTGGGGACCGGGGAGCTTTTTTTT. It yields the protein CASSQGVSGRLGTGELFF. The V gene is TRBV4-1, the J gene TRBJ2-2, with TRBD2 matching 9 bases. The CDR3 totals 18 residues. CDR1 MGHRA and CDR2 YSYEKL come from the germline V gene.

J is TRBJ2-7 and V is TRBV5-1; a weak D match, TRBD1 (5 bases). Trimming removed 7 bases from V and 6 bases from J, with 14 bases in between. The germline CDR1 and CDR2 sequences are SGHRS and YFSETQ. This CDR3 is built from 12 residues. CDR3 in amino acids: CASGCQGPEQYF. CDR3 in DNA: TGCGCCAGCGGCTGCCAGGGCCCCGAGCAGTACTTC.

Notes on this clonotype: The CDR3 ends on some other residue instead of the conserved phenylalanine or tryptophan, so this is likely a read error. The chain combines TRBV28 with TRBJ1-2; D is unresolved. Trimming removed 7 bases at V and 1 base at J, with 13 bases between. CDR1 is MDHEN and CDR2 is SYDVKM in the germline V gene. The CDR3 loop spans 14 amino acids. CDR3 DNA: TGTGCCAGCACAGGTCCCGGGAATAACTATGGCTACACCATC. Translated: CASTGPGNNYGYTI.

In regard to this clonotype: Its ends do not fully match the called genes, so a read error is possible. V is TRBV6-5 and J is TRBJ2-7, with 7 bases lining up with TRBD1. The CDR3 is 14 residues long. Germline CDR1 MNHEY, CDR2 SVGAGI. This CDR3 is CASSRDRAAYEQYF. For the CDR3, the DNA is TGCGCCAGCAGTAGAGACAGGGCGGCCTACGAGCAGTACTTC.

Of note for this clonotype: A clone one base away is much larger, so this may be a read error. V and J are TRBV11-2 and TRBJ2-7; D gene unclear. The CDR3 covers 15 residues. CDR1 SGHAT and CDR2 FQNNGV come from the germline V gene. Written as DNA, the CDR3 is TGTACCAGCAGCTCCGGACGGCCTTACGCGCGCGAGCAGTACTTC. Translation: CTSSSGRPYAREQYF. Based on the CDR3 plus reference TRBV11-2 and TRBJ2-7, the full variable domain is EAGVAQSPRYKIIEKRQSVAFWCNPISGHATLYWYQQILGQGPKLLIQFQNNGVVDDSQLPKDRFSAERLKGVDSTLKIQPAKLEDSAVYLCTSSSGRPYAREQYFGPGTRLTVT.

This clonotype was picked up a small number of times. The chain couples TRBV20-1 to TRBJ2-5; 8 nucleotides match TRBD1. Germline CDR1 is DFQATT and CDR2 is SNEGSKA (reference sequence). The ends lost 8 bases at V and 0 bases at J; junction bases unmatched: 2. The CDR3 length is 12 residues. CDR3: CSRTGNQETQYF. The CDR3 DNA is TGCAGTCGGACAGGGAACCAAGAGACCCAGTACTTC.

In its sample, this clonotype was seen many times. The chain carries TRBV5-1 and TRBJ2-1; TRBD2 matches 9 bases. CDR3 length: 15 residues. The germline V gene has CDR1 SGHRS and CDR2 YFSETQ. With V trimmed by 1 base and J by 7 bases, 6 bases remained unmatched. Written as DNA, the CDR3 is TGCGCCAGCAGCTTGAGTGTAGCGGGAGCTAATGAGCAGTTCTTC. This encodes CASSLSVAGANEQFF.

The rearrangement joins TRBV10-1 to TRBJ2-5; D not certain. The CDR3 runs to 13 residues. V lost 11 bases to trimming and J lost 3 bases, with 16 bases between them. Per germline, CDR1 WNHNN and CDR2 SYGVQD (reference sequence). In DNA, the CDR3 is TGCGCCGGCACTGATAACAGTAAAGAGACCCAGTACTTC. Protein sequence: CAGTDNSKETQYF.

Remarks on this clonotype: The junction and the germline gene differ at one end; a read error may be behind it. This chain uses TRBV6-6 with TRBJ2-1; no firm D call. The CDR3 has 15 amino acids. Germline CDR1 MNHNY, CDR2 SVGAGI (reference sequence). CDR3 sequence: CANSSLPDSYNEQFF. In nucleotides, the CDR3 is TGTGCCAACAGTTCCCTCCCAGACTCCTACAATGAGCAGTTCTTC.

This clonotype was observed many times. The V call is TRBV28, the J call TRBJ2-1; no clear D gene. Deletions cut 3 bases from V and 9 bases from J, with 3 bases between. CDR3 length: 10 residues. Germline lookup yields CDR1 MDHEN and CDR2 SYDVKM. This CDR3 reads CASSLTEQFF. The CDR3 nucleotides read TGTGCCAGCAGTTTGACTGAGCAGTTCTTC.

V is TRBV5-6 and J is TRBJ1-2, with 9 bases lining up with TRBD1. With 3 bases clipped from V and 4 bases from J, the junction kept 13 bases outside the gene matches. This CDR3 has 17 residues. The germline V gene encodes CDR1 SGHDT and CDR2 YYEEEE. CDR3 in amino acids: CASSSWTGVAWGYGYTF. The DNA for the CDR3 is TGTGCCAGCAGCTCCTGGACAGGGGTAGCTTGGGGCTATGGCTACACCTTC.

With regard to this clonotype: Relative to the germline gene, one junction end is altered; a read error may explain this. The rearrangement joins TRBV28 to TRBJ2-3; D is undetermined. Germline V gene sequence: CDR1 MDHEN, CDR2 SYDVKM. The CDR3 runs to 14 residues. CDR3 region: CTSSLKRRTDTQYF. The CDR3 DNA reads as TGTACCAGCAGTTTAAAGAGACGGACAGATACGCAGTATTTT.

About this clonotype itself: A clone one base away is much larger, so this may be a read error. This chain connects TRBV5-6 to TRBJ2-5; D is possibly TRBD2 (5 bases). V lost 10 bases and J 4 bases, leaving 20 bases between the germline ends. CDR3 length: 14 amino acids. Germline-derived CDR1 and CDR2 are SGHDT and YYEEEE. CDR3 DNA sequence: TGTGCCGGCGGAGTGAACGGGATTCGAGAGACCCAGTACTTC. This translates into CAGGVNGIRETQYF.

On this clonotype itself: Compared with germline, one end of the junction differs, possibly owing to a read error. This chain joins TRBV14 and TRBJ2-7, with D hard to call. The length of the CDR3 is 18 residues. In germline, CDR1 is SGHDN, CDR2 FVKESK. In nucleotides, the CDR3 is TGTACCAGCAGCCAAGAGTTTGTTTTAAGTCGGGCGGACTACGAGCAGTACTTC. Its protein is CTSSQEFVLSRADYEQYF.

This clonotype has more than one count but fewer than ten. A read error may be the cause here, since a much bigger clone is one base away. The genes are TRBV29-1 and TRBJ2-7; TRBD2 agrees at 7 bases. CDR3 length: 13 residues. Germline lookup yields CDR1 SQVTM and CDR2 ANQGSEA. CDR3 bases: TGCAGCGCCTTGGCTAGCGGATCCTACGAGCAGCACTTC. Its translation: CSALASGSYEQHF.

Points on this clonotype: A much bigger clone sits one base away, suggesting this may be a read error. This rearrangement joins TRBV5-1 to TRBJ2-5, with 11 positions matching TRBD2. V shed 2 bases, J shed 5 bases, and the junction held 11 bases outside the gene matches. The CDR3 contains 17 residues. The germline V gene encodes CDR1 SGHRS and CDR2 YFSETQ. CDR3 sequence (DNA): TGCGCCAGCAGCTTTGGGACTAGCGGAACGAGGAGGGAGACCCAGTACTTC. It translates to CASSFGTSGTRRETQYF.

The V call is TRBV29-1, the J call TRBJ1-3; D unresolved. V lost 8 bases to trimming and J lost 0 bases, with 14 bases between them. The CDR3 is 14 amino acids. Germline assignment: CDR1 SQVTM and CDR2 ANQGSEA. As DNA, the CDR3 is TGCAGCCTTCCTCTACAGCACTCTGGAAACACCATATATTTT. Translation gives CSLPLQHSGNTIYF.

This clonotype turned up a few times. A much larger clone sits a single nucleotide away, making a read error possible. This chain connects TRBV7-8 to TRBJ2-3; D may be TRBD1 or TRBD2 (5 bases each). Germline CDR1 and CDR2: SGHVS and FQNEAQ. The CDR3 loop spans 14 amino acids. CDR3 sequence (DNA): TGTGCCAGCAGCCTTCGACGGGGCACAGATACGCGGTATTTT. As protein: CASSLRRGTDTRYF.

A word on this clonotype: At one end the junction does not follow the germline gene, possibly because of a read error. CDR3 protein: CASSLGLGITVELFF. The CDR3 nucleotides read TGTGCCAGTAGCTTAGGACTAGGGATCACCGTGGAGCTGTTTTTC. This chain joins TRBV11-2 and TRBJ2-2, with TRBD2 identical over 7 bases. From germline, CDR1 is SGHAT and CDR2 FQNNGV. There are 15 residues in the CDR3. Full variable domain (remainder filled in from reference TRBV11-2 and TRBJ2-2): EAGVAQSPRYKIIEKRQSVAFWCNPISGHATLYWYQQILGQGPKLLIQFQNNGVVDDSQLPKDRFSAERLKGVDSTLKIQPAKLEDSAVYLCASSLGLGITVELFFGEGSRLTVL.

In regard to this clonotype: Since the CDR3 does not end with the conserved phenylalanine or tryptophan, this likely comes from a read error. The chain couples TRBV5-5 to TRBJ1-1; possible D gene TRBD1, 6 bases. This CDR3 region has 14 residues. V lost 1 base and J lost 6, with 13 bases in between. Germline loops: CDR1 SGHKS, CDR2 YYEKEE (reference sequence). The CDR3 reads CASSLYYRDAEAFI. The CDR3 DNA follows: TGTGCCAGCAGCTTGTACTACAGGGACGCTGAAGCTTTCATT.

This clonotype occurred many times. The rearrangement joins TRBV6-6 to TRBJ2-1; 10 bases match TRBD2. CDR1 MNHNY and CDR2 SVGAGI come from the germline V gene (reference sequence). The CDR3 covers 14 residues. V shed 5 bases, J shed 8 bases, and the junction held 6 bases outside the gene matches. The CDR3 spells CASSRAGGPHEQFF. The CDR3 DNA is TGTGCCAGCAGTCGAGCGGGAGGGCCCCATGAGCAGTTCTTC.